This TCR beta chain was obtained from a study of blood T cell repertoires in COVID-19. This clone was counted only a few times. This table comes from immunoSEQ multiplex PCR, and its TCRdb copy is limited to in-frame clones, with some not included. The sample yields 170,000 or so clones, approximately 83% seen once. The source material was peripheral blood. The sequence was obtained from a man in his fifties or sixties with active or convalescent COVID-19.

The CDR3 DNA reads as TGTGCCACCAGTGATTTTAATGGCTACACCTTC. Protein: CATSDFNGYTF. The J gene is TRBJ1-2, the V gene TRBV24-1; no definite D call. The CDR3 totals 11 residues. V was clipped by 1 base and J by 6 bases, with 2 bases between them. Germline V gives CDR1 KGHDR, CDR2 SFDVKD.